This T cell receptor (beta chain) was identified during a study of cytomegalovirus exposure and HLA in healthy donors. Turning to the study itself: An early data release held tens of millions of unique TCRs from HLA-typed donors.

The CDR3 contains 15 residues. Germline CDR1 and CDR2: SGHRS and YFSETQ. Trimming cost V 2 bases and J 3 bases; bases outside gene matches: 5. Regarding the study as a whole: The investigators catalogued 164 TCR beta chains as cytomegalovirus-associated. As confirmed in vitro, a few CMV-associated chains were specific for CMV antigens.

With 60 Vbeta and 13 Jbeta primers, the PCR was carried out. Profiling relied on immunoSEQ multiplex PCR, and the TCRdb table lists in-frame clones only, not all of them. Here the sample spans about 120,000 clones, around 69% being singletons. As to this clone: The antigen is not known.

Sequencing was performed on PBMCs. The chain employs TRBV5-1 and TRBJ2-1; 7 nucleotides match TRBD2. The clonotype was recovered from a woman aged 35 to 49 in good health and CMV-seropositive. CDR3 sequence: CASSFTLADYNEQFF. The CDR3 coding sequence is TGCGCCAGCAGCTTCACGCTAGCGGACTACAATGAGCAGTTCTTC.